This T cell receptor beta chain was profiled in a study of blood T cell repertoires in COVID-19. Study as a whole: Acute and convalescent COVID-19 specimens originated in the United States, Italy and Spain. PBMCs, B-cell-depleted T cells, or T cells were the source of the cDNA or gDNA that made up the material.

Libraries were prepared by immunoSEQ multiplex PCR; TCRdb keeps only in-frame clonotypes and omits some of them. The sample shows roughly 100,000 clones, roughly four fifths of them seen only once. CDR1 is SNHLY and CDR2 is FYNNEI in the germline V gene. J lost 1 base, V lost 7 bases, and 13 bases had no gene match. This CDR3 region has 17 residues. This sequence was found in a woman aged 60-70 years with acute or convalescent COVID-19. Sample: peripheral blood. The chain has TRBV2 and TRBJ2-3, with 8 bases aligning to TRBD2. The CDR3 loop is CASTPVDGTRGTDTQYF. Written as DNA, the CDR3 is TGTGCCAGCACACCCGTCGACGGGACTAGGGGCACAGATACGCAGTATTTT.